These 9 T cell receptor beta chains were sequenced from one sample in a study of T cells in Graves' hyperthyroidism and ophthalmopathy. Using RNA transcripts as the source, TCR beta CDR3 regions were amplified. Researchers ran a first-round RT-PCR on the TCR CDR3 using the HTBI primer set. TCRdb called the multiplex PCR reads again in MiXCR, with one record for every CDR3 protein. The sample carries hundreds of thousands of distinct CDR3 sequences, roughly 20% recorded once. Sequencing was performed on blood. These receptors were obtained from a man aged 25-45 years with Graves' ophthalmopathy.

This clonotype occurred a few times. This rearrangement joins TRBV18 to TRBJ2-7, with D hard to call. Trimming took 0 bases from V and 4 from J, leaving 7 bases between them. CDR1 is KGHSH and CDR2 is LQKENI in the germline V gene. CDR3 size: 13 residues. CDR3 in amino acids: CASSPPPGYEQYF. In DNA form, the CDR3 reads TGTGCCAGCTCACCACCTCCGGGTTACGAGCAGTACTTC.

This clonotype was seen only a few times. V is TRBV6-5 and J is TRBJ1-5; TRBD1 might be the D (6 bases). The CDR3 length is 13 residues. Per the germline V gene, CDR1 is MNHEY and CDR2 is SVGAGI. Trimming removed 3 bases at V and 7 bases at J, with 10 bases between. CDR3 residues: CASSYIQGQPQHF. The CDR3 DNA reads TGTGCCAGCAGTTATATACAGGGACAGCCCCAGCATTTT.

The V gene is TRBV19, the J gene TRBJ1-1; no clear D gene. There are 13 residues in the CDR3. V dropped 4 bases and J dropped 2 bases, with 8 bases sitting between them. In germline, CDR1 is LNHDA, CDR2 SQIVND (reference sequence). The CDR3 coding sequence is TGTGCCAGTAGTAGGTCTTTAAACACTGAAGCTTTCTTT. The encoded protein is CASSRSLNTEAFF.

This clonotype was seen ten or more times. The rearrangement joins TRBV7-2 to TRBJ1-5; D not resolved. The V end was cut by 5 bases, the J end by 0 bases, with 5 bases between. Germline V gene lookup returns CDR1 SGHTA and CDR2 FQGNSA. This CDR3 is built from 13 residues. CDR3 DNA: TGTGCCAGCAGCAGTTATAGCAATCAGCCCCAGCATTTT. Its protein product is CASSSYSNQPQHF. The full variable domain, completed using reference TRBV7-2 and TRBJ1-5, is GAGVSQSPSNKVTEKGKDVELRCDPISGHTALYWYRQSLGQGLEFLIYFQGNSAPDKSGLPSDRFSAERTGGSVSTLTIQRTQQEDSAVYLCASSSYSNQPQHFGDGTRLSIL.

This clonotype was seen only a few times. The chain combines TRBV11-2 with TRBJ1-2; D not resolved. The CDR3 is 13 amino acids. Germline assignment: CDR1 SGHAT and CDR2 FQNNGV. V was pared by 2 bases and J by 5 bases, with 9 bases between. The CDR3 loop reads CASSLRFFYGYTF. The CDR3 bases are TGTGCCAGCAGCTTACGGTTCTTTTATGGCTACACCTTC.

This clonotype was seen ten or more times. V is TRBV5-1 and J is TRBJ2-3; TRBD2 matches 9 bases. CDR1 is SGHRS and CDR2 is YFSETQ in the germline V gene. The V and J ends lost 0 bases and 4 bases, in that order; junction bases with no gene match: 6. This CDR3 has 16 residues. The CDR3 protein is CASSLELAGGADTQYF. CDR3 DNA sequence: TGCGCCAGCAGCTTGGAACTAGCGGGTGGGGCAGATACGCAGTATTTT.

This clonotype was counted many times. The chain carries TRBV11-3 and TRBJ1-5; D gene uncertain. Germline values: CDR1 SGHNT, CDR2 YENEEA. This CDR3 is 13 amino acids long. The V end lost 1 base, the J end lost 5 bases, and 6 bases lay between the germline ends. The CDR3 nucleotides read TGTGCCAGCAGCTTAGGAGCGGATCAGCCCCAGCATTTT. Its translation is CASSLGADQPQHF.

This clonotype was observed at least ten times. V and J are TRBV6-6 and TRBJ1-1; TRBD1 might be the D (5 bases). Trimming removed 2 bases at V and 1 base at J, with 5 bases between. Germline CDR1 reads MNHNY; CDR2 reads SVGAGI (reference sequence). The CDR3 is 13 amino acids. The chain's CDR3 is CASSYGGNTEAFF. CDR3 sequence (DNA): TGTGCCAGCAGTTACGGGGGGAACACTGAAGCTTTCTTT.

This clonotype was detected ten times or more. The rearrangement joins TRBV30 to TRBJ1-1, with unresolved D. Between the trimmed V and J ends, which lost 5 bases and 3 bases, there was a span of 10 bases. Germline V CDR1 and CDR2: GTSNPN, SVGIG (reference sequence). The CDR3 is 12 amino acids. The CDR3, as DNA: TGTGCCTGGCCAACAAGGGACACTGAAGCTTTCTTT. Protein: CAWPTRDTEAFF.